The T cell receptor beta chain under discussion was sequenced for a study of cytomegalovirus exposure and HLA in healthy donors. Study-wide results and caveats: Sequencing probably produced one cluster of sequence variants that were highly shared. Segments of the TCR beta V type were, in most cases, productive about 87% or about 30% of the time in an earlier analysis.

Primers for the PCR totalled 60 Vbeta and 13 Jbeta. TCRdb's copy holds only in-frame clones and misses some; the assay was immunoSEQ multiplex PCR. Of around 190,000 clones listed, about 87% are singletons. Points on this clone: What it recognizes is unknown.

CDR1 is KGHSH and CDR2 is LQKENI in the germline V gene. V lost 3 bases, J lost 0 bases, and 6 bases lay in between. CDR3 size: 14 residues. The J gene is TRBJ1-5, the V gene TRBV18; no reliable D call. This sequence originates from a woman between 18 and 29 years old in good health and CMV-seronegative. The sequenced material came from PBMCs. The CDR3 here is CASSPRYSNQPQHF. The CDR3 DNA is TGTGCCAGCTCACCGCGGTATAGCAATCAGCCCCAGCATTTT.